This TCR beta chain appears in the sequencing data of a study of blood T cell dynamics during melanoma immunotherapy. Every bulk PBMC sample received the same 350 ng of DNA. Assay used: immunoSEQ multiplex PCR; TCRdb lists only in-frame clones, some missing. The top ten hold more than 30% of the sample, which has thousands of clones, more than 75% seen once. This CDR3 is 18 amino acids long. The time point is: week 3, after first cycle of checkpoint inhibitor. Sequencing was performed on blood, taken from a patient treated with checkpoint blockade. The chain joins TRBV12-2 to TRBJ2-2; the table's D call, TRBD2, has no DNA check behind it. TRBV12-2 is an annotated pseudogene. The receptor was derived from a human donor with melanoma. Some clones in this sample may be carry-over from other donors' samples. In nucleotides, the CDR3 is TGTGCAAGTCGCTTACGCCGTCTAGCGGGGGGATACACCGGGGAGCTGTTTTTT. Amino acid sequence: CASRLRRLAGGYTGELFF.